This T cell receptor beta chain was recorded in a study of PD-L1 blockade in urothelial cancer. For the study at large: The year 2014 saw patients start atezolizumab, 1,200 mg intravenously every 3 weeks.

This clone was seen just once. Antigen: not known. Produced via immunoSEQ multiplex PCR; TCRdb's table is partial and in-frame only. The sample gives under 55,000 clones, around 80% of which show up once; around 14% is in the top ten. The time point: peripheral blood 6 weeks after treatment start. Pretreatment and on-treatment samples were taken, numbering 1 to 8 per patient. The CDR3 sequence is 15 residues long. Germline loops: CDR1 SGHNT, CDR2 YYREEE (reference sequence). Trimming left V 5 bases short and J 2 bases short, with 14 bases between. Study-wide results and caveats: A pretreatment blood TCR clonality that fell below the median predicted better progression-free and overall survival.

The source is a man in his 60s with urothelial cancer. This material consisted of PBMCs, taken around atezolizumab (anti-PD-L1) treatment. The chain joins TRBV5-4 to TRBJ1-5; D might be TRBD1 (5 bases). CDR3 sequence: CASSQDSTGNQPQHF. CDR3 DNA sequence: TGTGCCAGCAGTCAAGACAGTACCGGCAATCAGCCCCAGCATTTT.